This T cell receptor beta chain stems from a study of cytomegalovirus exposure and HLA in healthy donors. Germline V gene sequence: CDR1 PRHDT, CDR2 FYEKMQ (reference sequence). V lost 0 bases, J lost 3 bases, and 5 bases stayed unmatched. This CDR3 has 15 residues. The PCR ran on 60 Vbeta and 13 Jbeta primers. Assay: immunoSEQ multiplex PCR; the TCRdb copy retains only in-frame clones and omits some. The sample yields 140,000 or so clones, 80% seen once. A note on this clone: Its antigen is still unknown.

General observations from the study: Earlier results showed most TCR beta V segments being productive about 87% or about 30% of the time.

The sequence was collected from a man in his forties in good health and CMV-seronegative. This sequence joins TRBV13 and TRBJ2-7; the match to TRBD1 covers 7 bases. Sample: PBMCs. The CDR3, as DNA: TGTGCCAGCAGCTTAGGCCTAGGGACAGACTACGAGCAGTACTTC. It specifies CASSLGLGTDYEQYF.